The 15 T cell receptor beta chains given below trace back to one sample, sequenced in a study of T cells after yellow fever vaccination. MiXCR, run by TCRdb on the 5' RACE reads, gives a single entry per CDR3 protein. This table has hundreds of thousands of distinct CDR3 sequences, approximately 18% appearing once. Source: PBMCs, taken before the yellow fever booster vaccination. These receptors were obtained from a man between 18 and 35 years old who received the YFV17D yellow fever vaccine.

This CDR3 reads CASTTTGFGGYTF. The CDR3 coding sequence is TGTGCCAGCACCACAACAGGGTTCGGAGGCTACACCTTC. The chain joins TRBV12-3 or TRBV12-4 to TRBJ1-2; D is possibly TRBD1 (6 bases). V dropped 7 bases and J dropped 8 bases, with 17 bases sitting between them. The CDR3 sequence is 13 residues long.

The chain has TRBV3-1 and TRBJ2-1; tentatively, D is TRBD1 (6 bases). Between the trimmed V and J ends, which lost 3 bases and 4 bases, there was a span of 16 bases. Looked up from germline, CDR1 is LGHDT and CDR2 is YNNKEL (reference sequence). The CDR3 covers 16 residues. CDR3: CASSQATGLWYNEQFF. The CDR3 DNA is TGTGCCAGCAGCCAGGCGACAGGCCTTTGGTACAATGAGCAGTTCTTC.

This clonotype was found a few times. The chain joins TRBV12-3 or TRBV12-4 to TRBJ1-5; 9 nucleotides line up with TRBD1. V shed 5 bases and J 2 bases; nucleotides not matched to a gene: 7. The CDR3 extends over 16 amino acids. The CDR3 is CASSPRDRVGNQPQHF. The DNA of the CDR3 is TGTGCCAGCAGTCCCCGGGACAGGGTCGGCAATCAGCCCCAGCATTTT.

The rearrangement joins TRBV5-4 to TRBJ2-4, with 7 nucleotides matching TRBD1. Germline V lookup: CDR1 SGHNT, CDR2 YYREEE (reference sequence). CDR3 length equals 13 residues. V was pared by 2 bases and J by 9 bases, with 5 bases of the junction left unmatched. The CDR3 DNA follows: TGTGCCAGCAGCTTAACAGGGGAACGCATTCAGTACTTC. Protein sequence: CASSLTGERIQYF.

This clonotype came up a few times. The gene calls are TRBV6-5 and TRBJ2-7; a possible D gene is TRBD1 (6 bases). CDR1 is MNHEY, CDR2 SVGAGI, per germline. The germline V and J ends were trimmed by 5 bases and 3 bases, with 8 bases remaining between them. This CDR3 comprises 12 residues. The CDR3 reads CASSDRIYEQYV. The CDR3 DNA follows: TGTGCCAGCAGTGACAGGATCTACGAGCAGTACGTC.

This clonotype was recorded at least ten times. The chain joins TRBV7-9 to TRBJ2-1, with D perhaps being TRBD1 or TRBD2 (6 bases each). The germline V and J ends were trimmed by 6 bases and 6 bases, with 12 bases remaining between them. This CDR3 is 13 amino acids long. In germline, CDR1 is SEHNR, CDR2 FQNEAQ (reference sequence). The CDR3 loop is CASRTEGGNEQFF. The CDR3 nucleotides read TGTGCCAGCAGAACGGAGGGGGGCAATGAGCAGTTCTTC.

In this sample, this clonotype turned up a few times. V is TRBV7-8 and J is TRBJ2-6, with D possibly matching TRBD1 (6 bases). The V and J ends lost 6 bases and 2 bases respectively, with 17 bases between them. The CDR3 extends over 17 amino acids. Germline-derived CDR1 and CDR2 are SGHVS and FQNEAQ. This CDR3 is CASRWTELHPGANVLTF. The CDR3 nucleotides read TGTGCCAGCAGGTGGACAGAGCTCCATCCTGGGGCCAACGTCCTGACTTTC. Supplemented by reference TRBV7-8 and TRBJ2-6, the full variable domain reads GAGVSQSPRYKVAKRGQDVALRCDPISGHVSLFWYQQALGQGPEFLTYFQNEAQLDKSGLPSDRFFAERPEGSVSTLKIQRTQQEDSAVYLCASRWTELHPGANVLTFGAGSRLTVL.

This rearrangement joins TRBV7-8 to TRBJ2-7; TRBD2 aligns across 9 bases. The V and J ends lost 6 bases and 4 bases, in that order; junction bases with no gene match: 10. The CDR3 consists of 15 residues. The germline CDR1 and CDR2 sequences are SGHVS and FQNEAQ. The DNA for the CDR3 is TGTGCCAGCAGTCGTAGCGGGGGAAATTATTACGAGCAGTACGTC. Its translation is CASSRSGGNYYEQYV.

The chain couples TRBV30 to TRBJ1-2; weak D call: TRBD1 (6 bases). CDR3 size: 13 residues. V was clipped by 8 bases and J by 7 bases, with 20 bases between them. In germline, CDR1 is GTSNPN, CDR2 SVGIG (reference sequence). The CDR3 sequence: CASSGGGFFGYTF. The DNA for the CDR3 is TGTGCCAGCTCCGGGGGCGGGTTTTTTGGCTACACCTTC. The full variable domain, completed using reference TRBV30 and TRBJ1-2, is SQTIHQWPATLVQPVGSPLSLECTVEGTSNPNLYWYRQAAGRGLQLLFYSVGIGQISSEVPQNLSASRPQDRQFILSSKKLLLSDSGFYLCASSGGGFFGYTFGSGTRLTVV.

This sequence joins TRBV10-3 and TRBJ2-7; TRBD2 matches at 9 bases. Germline V gives CDR1 ENHRY, CDR2 SYGVKD. V was clipped by 4 bases and J by 4 bases; unmatched bases: 11. The CDR3 has 16 amino acids. CDR3 amino acids: CAISAASGGLPYEQYF. The CDR3 DNA is TGTGCCATCAGTGCGGCCAGCGGGGGGCTTCCGTACGAGCAGTACTTC.

The V gene is TRBV2, the J gene TRBJ2-3; 8 bases are shared with TRBD2. Trimming cost V 4 bases and J 3 bases; bases outside gene matches: 6. This CDR3 has 15 residues. CDR1 is SNHLY and CDR2 is FYNNEI in the germline V gene. The CDR3 is CASSGAGGFTDTQYF. DNA for the CDR3: TGTGCCAGCAGTGGCGCGGGGGGATTTACAGATACGCAGTATTTT.

This clonotype has just a few counts. The V and J genes are TRBV24-1 and TRBJ1-5; the D gene is possibly TRBD1 (6 bases). V was pared by 9 bases and J by 2 bases, with 10 bases between. This CDR3 has 13 amino acids. The V gene's germline CDR1 is KGHDR and CDR2 SFDVKD. The CDR3 sequence: CATSGDGNQPQHF. The CDR3 DNA sequence: TGTGCCACCTCAGGGGATGGCAATCAGCCCCAGCATTTT.

This clonotype was seen once. The chain employs TRBV6-2 or TRBV6-3 and TRBJ2-3; tentative D call: TRBD2 (7 bases). V gave up 4 bases and J gave up 2 bases, with 13 bases separating them. This CDR3 comprises 15 residues. CDR1 is MNHEY, CDR2 SVGEGT, per germline. The CDR3 bases are TGTGCCAGCAGTTTTGAGGGGGGGCCCACAGATACGCAGTATTTT. It is translated as CASSFEGGPTDTQYF.

This chain links TRBV29-1 with TRBJ2-3; 9 bases align to TRBD2. This CDR3 has 14 amino acids. From germline, CDR1 is SQVTM and CDR2 ANQGSEA. V was clipped by 5 bases and J by 2 bases; unmatched bases: 5. The CDR3 region is CSVRAGGPTDTQYF. CDR3 nucleotide sequence: TGCAGCGTTCGAGCGGGGGGCCCCACAGATACGCAGTATTTT.

This clonotype came up a few times. The chain joins TRBV9 to TRBJ2-1; the D call may be TRBD1 or TRBD2 (5 bases each). V gave up 3 bases and J gave up 9 bases, with 13 bases separating them. The germline CDR1 and CDR2 sequences are SGDLS and YYNGEE. This CDR3 is built from 13 residues. The CDR3 DNA sequence: TGTGCCAGCAGCGCCTTTACAGGAGGTGAGCAGTTCTTC. Translation: CASSAFTGGEQFF.